The source of this TCR beta chain is a study of blood T cell repertoires in COVID-19. Using immunoSEQ multiplex PCR, the repertoire was profiled, and TCRdb retains in-frame clones only, with some absent. The table has tens of thousands of clones, about nine tenths seen once. Germline assignment: CDR1 SEHNR and CDR2 FQNEAQ (reference sequence). Trimming at V came to 5 bases and at J to 5 bases, leaving 5 bases not matched to a gene. The CDR3 length is 15 residues. The receptor's source is a man between 25 and 39 years old with acute or convalescent COVID-19. The source material was peripheral blood. This chain links TRBV7-9 with TRBJ2-1, with 11 bases lining up with TRBD1. The CDR3 DNA follows: TGTGCCAGCAGCGCGGGGACAGGGGGGAACAATGAGCAGTTCTTC. It translates to CASSAGTGGNNEQFF.